This T cell receptor beta chain was sequenced in a study of blood T cells in healthy people across ages. General study results and limits: A strong correlation was found between TCR beta diversity and the percentage of naive T cells.

A second roughly 6 to 11 cycle PCR used barcoded and J-beta primers. The authors tagged each cDNA molecule using a template-switch adaptor with 12 random nucleotides. Each single sample gave us at least 3 million CDR3-containing paired-end reads. TCRdb independently ran MiXCR on the 5' RACE reads; one entry per CDR3 protein. The repertoire holds some 1.4 million distinct CDR3 sequences, with 42% as singletons. This clonotype was seen repeatedly, ten times or more. Its antigen is undetermined. Sequencing was carried out using blood. This sequence was found in a woman under 30 in good health.

Here the CDR3 DNA reads TGTGCCAGCAGCTCTTGGGAGACCCAGTACTTC. The encoded protein is CASSSWETQYF. The chain has TRBV7-8 and TRBJ2-5, with D unresolved. CDR1 is SGHVS, CDR2 FQNEAQ, per germline. Trimming stripped 4 bases from V and 5 bases from J, with 5 bases between. The CDR3 runs to 11 residues.